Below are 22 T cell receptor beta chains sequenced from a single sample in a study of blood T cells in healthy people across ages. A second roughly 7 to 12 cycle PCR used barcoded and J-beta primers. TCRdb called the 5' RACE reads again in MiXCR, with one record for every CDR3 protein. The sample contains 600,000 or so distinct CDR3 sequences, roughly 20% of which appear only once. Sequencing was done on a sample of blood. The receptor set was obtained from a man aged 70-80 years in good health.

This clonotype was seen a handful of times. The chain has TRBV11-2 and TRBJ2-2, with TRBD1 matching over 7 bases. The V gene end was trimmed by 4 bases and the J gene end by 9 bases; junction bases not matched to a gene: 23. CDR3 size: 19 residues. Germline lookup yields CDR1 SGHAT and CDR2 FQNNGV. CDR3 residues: CASSSFDRDLQGLGRELFF. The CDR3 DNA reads TGTGCCAGCAGCTCCTTCGACAGGGATTTACAAGGGCTGGGCCGGGAGCTGTTTTTT.

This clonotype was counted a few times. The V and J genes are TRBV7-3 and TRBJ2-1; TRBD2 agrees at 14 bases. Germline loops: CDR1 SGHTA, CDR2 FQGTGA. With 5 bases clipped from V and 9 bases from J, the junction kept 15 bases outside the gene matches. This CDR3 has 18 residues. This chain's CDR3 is CASSPLSPKGLAGVEQFF. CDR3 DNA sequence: TGTGCCAGCAGCCCACTCAGCCCAAAGGGACTAGCGGGAGTTGAGCAGTTCTTC.

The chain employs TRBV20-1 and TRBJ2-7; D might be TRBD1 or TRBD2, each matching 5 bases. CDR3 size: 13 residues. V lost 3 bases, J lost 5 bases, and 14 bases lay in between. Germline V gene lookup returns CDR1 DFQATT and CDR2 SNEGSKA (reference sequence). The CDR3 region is CSASGDAAHEQYF. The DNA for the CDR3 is TGCAGTGCTAGTGGGGACGCCGCCCACGAGCAGTACTTC.

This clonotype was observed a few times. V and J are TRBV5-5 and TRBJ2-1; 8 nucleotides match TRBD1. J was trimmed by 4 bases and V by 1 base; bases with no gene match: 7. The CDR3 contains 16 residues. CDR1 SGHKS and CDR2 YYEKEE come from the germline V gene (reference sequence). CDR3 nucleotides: TGTGCCAGCAGCTTGACCGGGACAGGACAATACAATGAGCAGTTCTTC. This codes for CASSLTGTGQYNEQFF.

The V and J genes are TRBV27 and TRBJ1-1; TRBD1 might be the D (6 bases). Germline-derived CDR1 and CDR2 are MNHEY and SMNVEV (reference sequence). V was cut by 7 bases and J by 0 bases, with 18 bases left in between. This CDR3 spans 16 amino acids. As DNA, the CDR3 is TGTGCCAGCACTTTTTTTGGAAGGGGGATGAACACTGAAGCTTTCTTT. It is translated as CASTFFGRGMNTEAFF.

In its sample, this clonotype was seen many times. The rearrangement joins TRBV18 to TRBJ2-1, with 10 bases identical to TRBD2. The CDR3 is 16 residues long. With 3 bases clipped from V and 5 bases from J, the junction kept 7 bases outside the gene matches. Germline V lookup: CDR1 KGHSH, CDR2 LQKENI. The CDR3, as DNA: TGTGCCAGCTCACCCTCCGGGACTAGCGAGGACAATGAGCAGTTCTTC. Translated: CASSPSGTSEDNEQFF.

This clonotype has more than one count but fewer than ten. CDR3 sequence (DNA): TGCAGTGCGAACAGCGGGGGCTATGGCTACACCTTC. Translation: CSANSGGYGYTF. V and J are TRBV20-1 and TRBJ1-2, with a tentative D call TRBD1 (5 bases). CDR3 length equals 12 residues. Per germline, CDR1 DFQATT and CDR2 SNEGSKA (reference sequence). V shed 6 bases and J shed 4 bases, with 12 bases lying between them.

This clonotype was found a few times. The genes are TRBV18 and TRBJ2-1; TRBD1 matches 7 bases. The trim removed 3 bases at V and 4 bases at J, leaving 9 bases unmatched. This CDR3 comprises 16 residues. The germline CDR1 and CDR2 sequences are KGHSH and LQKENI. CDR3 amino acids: CASSPFDAGGYNEQFF. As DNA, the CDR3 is TGTGCCAGCTCACCGTTCGACGCAGGGGGATACAATGAGCAGTTCTTC.

As DNA, the CDR3 is TGTGCCAGCAGTTTATCGGGACAGGGGGCAAATGAGCAGTTCTTC. Its translation: CASSLSGQGANEQFF. The J gene is TRBJ2-1, the V gene TRBV27; 12 bases align to TRBD1. Germline trimming cut 0 bases from V and 7 bases from J; bases unmatched to any gene: 1. The CDR3 length is 15 residues. Germline CDR1 is MNHEY and CDR2 is SMNVEV (reference sequence).

The CDR3 nucleotides are TGTGCCAGCTCACAAGCGGGTCGTAGCACAGATACGCAGTATTTT. Its translation: CASSQAGRSTDTQYF. V and J are TRBV18 and TRBJ2-3, with D maybe TRBD2 (6 bases). V lost 4 bases and J lost 0, with 11 bases in between. The CDR3 covers 15 residues. CDR1 KGHSH and CDR2 LQKENI come from the germline V gene.

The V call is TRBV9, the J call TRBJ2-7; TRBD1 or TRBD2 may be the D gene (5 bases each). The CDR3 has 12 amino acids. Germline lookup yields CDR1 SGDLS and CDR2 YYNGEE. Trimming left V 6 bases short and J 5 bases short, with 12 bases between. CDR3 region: CASTGTDDEQYF. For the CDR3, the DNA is TGTGCCAGCACAGGGACGGACGACGAGCAGTACTTC.

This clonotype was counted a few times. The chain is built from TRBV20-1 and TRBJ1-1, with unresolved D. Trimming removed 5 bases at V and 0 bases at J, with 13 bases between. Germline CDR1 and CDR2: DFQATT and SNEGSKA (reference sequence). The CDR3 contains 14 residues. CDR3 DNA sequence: TGCAGTGCTGATGGGCGTCACCTGAACACTGAAGCTTTCTTT. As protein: CSADGRHLNTEAFF.

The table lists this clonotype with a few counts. CDR3 protein: CASSLGTERTQYF. In nucleotides, the CDR3 is TGTGCCAGCAGCCTGGGGACAGAAAGGACCCAGTACTTC. This rearrangement joins TRBV5-5 to TRBJ2-5; 7 nucleotides align to TRBD1. Germline values: CDR1 SGHKS, CDR2 YYEKEE (reference sequence). The length of the CDR3 is 13 residues. V shed 4 bases, J shed 7 bases, and the junction held 7 bases outside the gene matches.

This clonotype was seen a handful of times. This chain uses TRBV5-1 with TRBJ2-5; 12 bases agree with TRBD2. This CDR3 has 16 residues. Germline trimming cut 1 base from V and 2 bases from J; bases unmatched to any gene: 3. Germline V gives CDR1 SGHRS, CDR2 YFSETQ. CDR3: CASSLHGLAGQETQYF. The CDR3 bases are TGCGCCAGCAGCTTGCACGGACTAGCGGGACAAGAGACCCAGTACTTC.

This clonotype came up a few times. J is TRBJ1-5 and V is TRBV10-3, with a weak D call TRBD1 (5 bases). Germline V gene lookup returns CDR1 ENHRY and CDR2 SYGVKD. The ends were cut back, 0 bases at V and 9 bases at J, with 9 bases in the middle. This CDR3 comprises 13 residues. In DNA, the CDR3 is TGTGCCATCAGTGAGTCAGGGGATCGGCCCCAGCATTTT. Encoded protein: CAISESGDRPQHF.

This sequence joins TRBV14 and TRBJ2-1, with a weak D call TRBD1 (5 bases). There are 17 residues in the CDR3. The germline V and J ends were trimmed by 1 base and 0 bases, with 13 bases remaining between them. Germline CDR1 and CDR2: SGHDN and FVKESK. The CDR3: CASSQVWGRSSYNEQFF. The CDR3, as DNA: TGTGCCAGCAGCCAAGTCTGGGGCAGGAGCTCCTACAATGAGCAGTTCTTC.

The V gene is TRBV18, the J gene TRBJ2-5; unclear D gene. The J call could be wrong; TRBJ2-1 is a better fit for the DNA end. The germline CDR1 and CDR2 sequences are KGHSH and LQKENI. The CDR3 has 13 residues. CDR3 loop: CASSLIRENEQFF. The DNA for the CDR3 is TGTGCCAGCTCACTGATTCGAGAAAATGAGCAGTTCTTC.

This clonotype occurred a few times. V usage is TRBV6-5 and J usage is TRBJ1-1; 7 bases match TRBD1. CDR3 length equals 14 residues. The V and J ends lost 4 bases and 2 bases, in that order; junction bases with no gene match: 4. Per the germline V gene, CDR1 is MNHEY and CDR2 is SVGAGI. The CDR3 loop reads CASSSWDSNTEAFF. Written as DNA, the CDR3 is TGTGCCAGCAGTTCCTGGGACAGCAACACTGAAGCTTTCTTT.

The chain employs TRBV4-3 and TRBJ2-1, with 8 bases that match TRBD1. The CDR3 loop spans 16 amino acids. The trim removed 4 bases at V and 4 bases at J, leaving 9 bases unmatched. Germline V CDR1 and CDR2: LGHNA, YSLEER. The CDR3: CASSRDRDRPYNEQFF. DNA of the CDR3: TGCGCCAGCAGCCGTGACCGGGACAGGCCGTACAATGAGCAGTTCTTC.

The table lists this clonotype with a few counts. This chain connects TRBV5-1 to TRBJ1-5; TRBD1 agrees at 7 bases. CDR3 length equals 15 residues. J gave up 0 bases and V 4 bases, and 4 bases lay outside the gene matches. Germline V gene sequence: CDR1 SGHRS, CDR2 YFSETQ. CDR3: CASSRDSTSNQPQHF. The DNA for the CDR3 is TGCGCCAGCAGCCGGGACAGCACTAGCAATCAGCCCCAGCATTTT.

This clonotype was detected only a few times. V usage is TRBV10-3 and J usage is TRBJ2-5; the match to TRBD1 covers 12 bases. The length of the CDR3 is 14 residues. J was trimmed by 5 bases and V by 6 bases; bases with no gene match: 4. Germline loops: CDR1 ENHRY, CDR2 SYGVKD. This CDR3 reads CAIRAGTGGETQYF. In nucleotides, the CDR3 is TGTGCCATCAGGGCCGGGACAGGGGGCGAGACCCAGTACTTC.

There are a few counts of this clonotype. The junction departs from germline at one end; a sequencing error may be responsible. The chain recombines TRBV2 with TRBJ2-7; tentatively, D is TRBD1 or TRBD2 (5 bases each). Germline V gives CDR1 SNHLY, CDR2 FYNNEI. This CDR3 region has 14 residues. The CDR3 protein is CASKGELDSYEQCF. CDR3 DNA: TGTGCCAGCAAAGGGGAACTGGACTCCTACGAGCAGTGCTTC. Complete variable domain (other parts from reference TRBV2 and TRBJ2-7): EPEVTQTPSHQVTQMGQEVILRCVPISNHLYFYWYRQILGQKVEFLVSFYNNEISEKSEIFDDQFSVERPDGSNFTLKIRSTKLEDSAMYFCASKGELDSYEQCFGPGTRLTVT.